The rows below give T cell receptor beta chains drawn from one sample of a study of Tregs in tolerant kidney transplant recipients. Their specific antigens are unknown. Data came from immunoSEQ multiplex PCR; TCRdb stores just in-frame clones and leaves some out. The table has 15,000 to 20,000 clones, about 57% seen once; the top ten hold approximately 3%. The sample consisted of Tregs from blood cultured with allogeneic cells. All receptors come from a human donor in good health. The CDR3 runs from the conserved cysteine through the conserved F or W. D genes are given only for firm matches. Clone sizes are given selectively: once, few, many, or a class where the clone is expanded.

size: few
length: 15
J: TRBJ1-2
V: TRBV6-5
D: -
DNA: TGTGCCAGCAGCCGACAGGTTTTGGCTAACTATGGCTACACCTTC
CDR3: CASSRQVLANYGYTF

size: -
length: 13
J: TRBJ2-3
V: TRBV29-1
D: -
DNA: TGCAGCGTTTTTGCAGGGGGGACAGATACGCAGTATTTT
CDR3: CSVFAGGTDTQYF

size: -
length: 18
J: TRBJ2-1
V: TRBV4-2
D: TRBD2
DNA: TGTGCCAGCAGCCCCTTTGCGGGAGGGCGCTTCCCCTACAATGAGCAGTTCTTC
CDR3: CASSPFAGGRFPYNEQFF

size: large
length: 15
J: TRBJ1-3
V: TRBV5-1
D: -
DNA: TGCGCCAGCAGCTTGGGAGGGGCAGGTGGAAACACCATATATTTT
CDR3: CASSLGGAGGNTIYF

size: -
length: 13
J: TRBJ1-5
V: TRBV18
D: -
DNA: TGTGCCAGCTCACCGGGATCCCGGGAGCCCCAGCATTTT
CDR3: CASSPGSREPQHF

size: -
length: 13
J: TRBJ2-3
V: TRBV5-1
D: -
DNA: TGCGCCAGCAGCCTCCCCCCCACAGATACGCAGTATTTT
CDR3: CASSLPPTDTQYF

size: -
length: 14
J: TRBJ2-1
V: TRBV7-9
D: -
DNA: TGTGCCAGCAGCACGGGGACACTTTACAATGAGCAGTTCTTC
CDR3: CASSTGTLYNEQFF

size: -
length: 13
J: TRBJ2-7
V: TRBV6-1
D: -
DNA: TGTGCCACCCGTATGCGGCCGTTCTTCATGCAGTACTTC
CDR3: CATRMRPFFMQYF

size: -
length: 13
J: TRBJ2-2
V: TRBV29-1
D: -
DNA: TGCAGCGTTGCGGTAGGGTGGTCCGGGGAGCTGTTTTTT
CDR3: CSVAVGWSGELFF

size: -
length: 15
J: TRBJ2-7
V: TRBV18
D: -
DNA: TGTGCCAGCTCACCCTCTCGACAGGTCCAAGGGGAGCAGTACTTC
CDR3: CASSPSRQVQGEQYF

size: once
length: 11
J: TRBJ2-7
V: TRBV29-1
D: -
DNA: TGCAGCGTTGGTACGGGGGTCGAGCAGTACTTC
CDR3: CSVGTGVEQYF

size: -
length: 16
J: TRBJ2-1
V: TRBV28
D: TRBD2
DNA: TGTGCCAGCAGTTTGTCGAGCGGGGGGGGTTACAATGAGCAGTTCTTC
CDR3: CASSLSSGGGYNEQFF

size: -
length: 15
J: TRBJ1-4
V: TRBV19
D: TRBD1
DNA: TGTGCCAGTAGTATAGAAGGGACAGTTAATGAAAAACTGTTTTTT
CDR3: CASSIEGTVNEKLFF